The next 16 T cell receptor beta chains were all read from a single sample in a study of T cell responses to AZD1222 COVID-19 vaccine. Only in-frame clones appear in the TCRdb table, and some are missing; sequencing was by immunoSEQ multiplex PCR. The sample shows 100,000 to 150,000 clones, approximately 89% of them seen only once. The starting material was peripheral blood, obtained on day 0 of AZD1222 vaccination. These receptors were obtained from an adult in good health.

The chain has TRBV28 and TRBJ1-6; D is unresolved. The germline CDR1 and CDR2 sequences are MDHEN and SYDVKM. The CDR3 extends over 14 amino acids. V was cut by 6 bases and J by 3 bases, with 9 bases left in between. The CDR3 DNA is TGTGCCAGCAGGAGGGAAGGCTATAATTCACCCCTCCACTTT. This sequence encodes CASRREGYNSPLHF.

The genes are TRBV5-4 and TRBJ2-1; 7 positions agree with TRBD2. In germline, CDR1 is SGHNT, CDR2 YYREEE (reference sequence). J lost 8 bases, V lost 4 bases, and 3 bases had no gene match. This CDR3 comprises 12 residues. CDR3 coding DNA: TGTGCCAGCAGCCCAGGGAGGGATGAGCAGTTCTTC. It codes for CASSPGRDEQFF.

As DNA, the CDR3 is TGTGCCAGCAGTCAACCGCCACAGGGCTTTTCAGGGAACACCATATATTTT. Protein product: CASSQPPQGFSGNTIYF. This chain links TRBV6-4 with TRBJ1-3; D perhaps matches TRBD1 (6 bases). This CDR3 contains 17 residues. V was clipped by 5 bases and J by 7 bases, with 24 bases between them. Germline V lookup: CDR1 MRHNA, CDR2 SNTAGT.

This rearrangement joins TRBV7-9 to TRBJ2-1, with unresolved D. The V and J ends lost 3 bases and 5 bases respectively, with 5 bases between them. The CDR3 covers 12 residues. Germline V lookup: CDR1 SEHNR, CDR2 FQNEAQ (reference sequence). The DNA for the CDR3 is TGTGCCAGCAGCTTTGCGGACAATGAGCAGTTCTTC. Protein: CASSFADNEQFF.

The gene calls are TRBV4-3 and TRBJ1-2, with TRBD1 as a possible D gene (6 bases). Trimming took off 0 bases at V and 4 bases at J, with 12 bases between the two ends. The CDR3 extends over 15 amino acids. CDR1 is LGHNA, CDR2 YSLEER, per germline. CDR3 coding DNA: TGCGCCAGCAGCCAAGATTGGGGGCTCACCTATGGCTACACCTTC. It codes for CASSQDWGLTYGYTF.

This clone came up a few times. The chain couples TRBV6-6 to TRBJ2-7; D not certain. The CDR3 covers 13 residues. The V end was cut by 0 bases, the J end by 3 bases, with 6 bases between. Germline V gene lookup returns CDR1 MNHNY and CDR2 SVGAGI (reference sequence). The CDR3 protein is CASSYSASYEQYF. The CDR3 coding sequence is TGTGCCAGCAGTTACTCCGCCAGCTACGAGCAGTACTTC.

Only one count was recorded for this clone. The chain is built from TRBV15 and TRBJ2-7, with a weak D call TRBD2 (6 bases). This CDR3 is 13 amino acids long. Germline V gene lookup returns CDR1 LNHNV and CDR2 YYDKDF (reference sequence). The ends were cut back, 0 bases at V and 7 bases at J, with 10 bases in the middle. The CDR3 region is CATSRDGREEQYF. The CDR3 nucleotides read TGTGCCACCAGCAGAGATGGCCGGGAGGAGCAGTACTTC.

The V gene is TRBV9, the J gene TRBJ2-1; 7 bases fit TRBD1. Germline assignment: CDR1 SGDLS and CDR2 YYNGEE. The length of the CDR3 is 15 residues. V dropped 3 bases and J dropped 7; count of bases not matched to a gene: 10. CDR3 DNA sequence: TGTGCCAGCAGCGCCTCGGGACAGCCGACAAATGAGCAGTTCTTC. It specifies CASSASGQPTNEQFF.

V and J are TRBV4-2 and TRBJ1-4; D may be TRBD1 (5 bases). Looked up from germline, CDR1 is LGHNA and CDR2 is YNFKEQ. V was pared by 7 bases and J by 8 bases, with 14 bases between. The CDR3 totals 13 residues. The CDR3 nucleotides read TGTGCCAGCAAGGACACGAACCTGGAAAAACTGTTTTTT. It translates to CASKDTNLEKLFF.

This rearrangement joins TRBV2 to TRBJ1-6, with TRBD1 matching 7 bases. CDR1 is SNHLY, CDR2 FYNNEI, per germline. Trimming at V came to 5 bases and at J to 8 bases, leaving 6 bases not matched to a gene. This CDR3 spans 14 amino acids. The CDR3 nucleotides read TGTGCCAGCAGTTCACAGGGGTTGGATTCACCCCTCCACTTT. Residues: CASSSQGLDSPLHF.

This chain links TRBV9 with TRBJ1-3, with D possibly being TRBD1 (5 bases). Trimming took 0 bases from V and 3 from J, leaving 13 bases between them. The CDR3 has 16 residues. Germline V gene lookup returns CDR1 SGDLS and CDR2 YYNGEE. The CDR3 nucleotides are TGTGCCAGCAGCGTAGCGGGGGGGGGTTTTGGAAACACCATATATTTT. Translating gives CASSVAGGGFGNTIYF. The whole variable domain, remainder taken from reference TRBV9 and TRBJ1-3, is DSGVTQTPKHLITATGQRVTLRCSPRSGDLSVYWYQQSLDQGLQFLIQYYNGEERAKGNILERFSAQQFPDLHSELNLSSLELGDSALYFCASSVAGGGFGNTIYFGEGSWLTVV.

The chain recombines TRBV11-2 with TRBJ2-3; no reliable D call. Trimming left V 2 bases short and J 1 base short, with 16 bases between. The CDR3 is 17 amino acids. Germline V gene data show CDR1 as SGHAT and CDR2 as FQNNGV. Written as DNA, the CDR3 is TGTGCCAGCAGCTTATGGAGCAGCCCAGGCCGCACAGATACGCAGTATTTT. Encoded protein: CASSLWSSPGRTDTQYF.

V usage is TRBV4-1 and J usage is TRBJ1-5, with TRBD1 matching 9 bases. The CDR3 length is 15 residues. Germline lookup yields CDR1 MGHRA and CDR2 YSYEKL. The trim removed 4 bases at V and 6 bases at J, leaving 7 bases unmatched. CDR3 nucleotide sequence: TGCGCCAGCAGCCGTCCAGGACAGGGGTCTCAGCCCCAGCATTTT. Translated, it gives CASSRPGQGSQPQHF.

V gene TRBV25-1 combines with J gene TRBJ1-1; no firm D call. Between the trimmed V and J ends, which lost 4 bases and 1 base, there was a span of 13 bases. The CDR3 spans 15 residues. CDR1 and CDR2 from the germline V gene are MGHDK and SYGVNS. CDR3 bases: TGTGCCAGCAGTGCATCGTATCGAGGGAACACTGAAGCTTTCTTT. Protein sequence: CASSASYRGNTEAFF.

In nucleotides, the CDR3 is TGCGCCAGCAGTGAACCGGGACAGGGGTCGCGGACTGAAGCTTTCTTT. This translates into CASSEPGQGSRTEAFF. The chain uses TRBV10-1 and TRBJ1-1; 10 bases line up with TRBD1. V trimming: 3 bases; J trimming: 5 bases; junction bases outside the gene matches: 9. This CDR3 has 16 residues. Germline CDR1 WNHNN, CDR2 SYGVQD (reference sequence).

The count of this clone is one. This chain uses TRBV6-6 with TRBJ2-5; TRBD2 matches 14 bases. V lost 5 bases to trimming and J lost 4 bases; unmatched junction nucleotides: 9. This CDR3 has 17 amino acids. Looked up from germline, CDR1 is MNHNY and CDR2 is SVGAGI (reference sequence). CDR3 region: CASSQRLAGGPVETQYF. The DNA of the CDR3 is TGTGCCAGCAGTCAACGACTAGCGGGAGGGCCGGTAGAGACCCAGTACTTC.